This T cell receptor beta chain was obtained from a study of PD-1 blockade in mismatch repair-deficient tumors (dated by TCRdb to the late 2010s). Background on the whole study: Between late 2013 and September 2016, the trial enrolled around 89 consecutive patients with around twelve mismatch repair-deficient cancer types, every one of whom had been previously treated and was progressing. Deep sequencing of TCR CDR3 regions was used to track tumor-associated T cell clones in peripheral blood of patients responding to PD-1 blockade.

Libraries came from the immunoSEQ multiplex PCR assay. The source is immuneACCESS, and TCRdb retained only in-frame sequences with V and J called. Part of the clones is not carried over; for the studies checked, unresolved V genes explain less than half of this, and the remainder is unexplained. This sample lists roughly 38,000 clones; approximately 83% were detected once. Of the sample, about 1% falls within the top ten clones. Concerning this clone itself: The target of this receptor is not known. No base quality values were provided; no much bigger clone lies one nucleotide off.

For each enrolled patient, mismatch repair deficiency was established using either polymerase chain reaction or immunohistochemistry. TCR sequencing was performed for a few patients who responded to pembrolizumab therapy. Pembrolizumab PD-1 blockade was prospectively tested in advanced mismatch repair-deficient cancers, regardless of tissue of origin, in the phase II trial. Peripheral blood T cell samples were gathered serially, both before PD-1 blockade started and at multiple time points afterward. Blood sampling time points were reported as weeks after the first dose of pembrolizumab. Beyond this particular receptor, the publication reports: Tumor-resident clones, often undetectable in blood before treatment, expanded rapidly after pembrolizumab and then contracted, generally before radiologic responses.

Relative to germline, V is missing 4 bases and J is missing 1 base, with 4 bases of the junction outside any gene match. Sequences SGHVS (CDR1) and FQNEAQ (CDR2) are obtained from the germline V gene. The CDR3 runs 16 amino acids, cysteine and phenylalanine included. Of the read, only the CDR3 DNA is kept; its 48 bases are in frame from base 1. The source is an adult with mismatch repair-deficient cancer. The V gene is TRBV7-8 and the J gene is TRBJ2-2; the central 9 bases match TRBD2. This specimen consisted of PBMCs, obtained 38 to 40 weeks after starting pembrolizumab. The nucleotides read TGTGCCAGCAGCTCTCTAGCGGGAAAGAACACCGGGGAGCTGTTTTTT. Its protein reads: CASSSLAGKNTGELFF. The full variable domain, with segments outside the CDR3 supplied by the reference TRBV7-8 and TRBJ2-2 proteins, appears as GAGVSQSPRYKVAKRGQDVALRCDPISGHVSLFWYQQALGQGPEFLTYFQNEAQLDKSGLPSDRFFAERPEGSVSTLKIQRTQQEDSAVYLCASSSLAGKNTGELFFGEGSRLTVL.